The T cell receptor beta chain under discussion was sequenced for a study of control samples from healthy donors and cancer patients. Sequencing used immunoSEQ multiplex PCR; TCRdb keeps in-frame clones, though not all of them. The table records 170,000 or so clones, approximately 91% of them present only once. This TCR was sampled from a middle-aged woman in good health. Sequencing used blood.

The CDR3 DNA is TGCAGCGGCGGACAGGGTTTGATCGACGAGCAGTACTTC. Translated, it gives CSGGQGLIDEQYF. The V and J genes are TRBV29-1 and TRBJ2-7; 8 nucleotides align to TRBD1. Trimming cost V 7 bases and J 5 bases; bases outside gene matches: 10. This CDR3 has 13 amino acids. CDR1 and CDR2 from the germline V gene are SQVTM and ANQGSEA.